Included here is one T cell receptor (beta chain) sequence, with context. The CDR3 is made up of 11 amino acids. V was shortened by 8 bases and J by 8 bases, with 9 bases between the two germline ends. The germline CDR1 and CDR2 sequences are MNHEY and SVGAGI. This table comes from immunoSEQ multiplex PCR, and its TCRdb copy is limited to in-frame clones, with some not included. The sample includes 220,000 or so clones, roughly nine tenths of them seen just once. This entry is derived from a study of blood T cell repertoires in COVID-19. Study information: Acute and convalescent COVID-19 specimens originated in the United States, Italy and Spain.

The receptor was derived from a woman aged 50 to 60 with COVID-19, enrolled during active disease. V gene TRBV6-5 combines with J gene TRBJ2-2; D gene uncertain. The sequencing input was peripheral blood. The CDR3 loop reads CASEVGGELFF. Here the CDR3 DNA reads TGTGCCAGCGAAGTCGGGGGGGAGCTGTTTTTT.